This TCR beta chain was identified during a study of cytomegalovirus exposure and HLA in healthy donors. Study in general: Of all 400 or so donors who were genotyped, roughly 81% belonged to the Caucasian-associated ancestry cluster. Study-level points and caveats: Versus the roughly 700-donor mean, an Asian-associated ancestry cluster reportedly showed fewer N-insertions in a later analysis. In an earlier analysis, in some 600 donors, most V segments appeared productive either ~90% or ~30% of the time.

Worth noting for this clone: Its matching antigen is unknown. The DNA is left out, because the CDR3 cannot be placed on it with certainty; the CDR3 is given as TCRdb lists it.

The PCR had 60 Vbeta and 13 Jbeta primers. Here immunoSEQ multiplex PCR was the method, and the copy in TCRdb shows in-frame clones only, minus some. Altogether some 98,000 clones are present, around 80% being singletons, with the ten largest covering approximately 1.4%. Germline V gives CDR1 SQVTM, CDR2 ANQGSEA. The CDR3 has 11 amino acids, counting both end residues. Sequenced input: PBMCs. This sequence was found in a middle-aged man in good health and CMV-seronegative. The J gene is TRBJ2-5, the V gene TRBV29-1; the table's D gene call, TRBD1, was not cross checked with the DNA. Here the CDR3 reads CSVGVGALRYF.